The TCR beta chain under discussion was sequenced for a study of T cell responses to AZD1222 COVID-19 vaccine. Study context: Second-dose intervals near 4 or 12 weeks were combined. Notes on the study in general: Baseline testing showed seropositivity in only a handful of AZD1222 recipients. A reported finding is that nearly half of spike-specific TCRs target unmutated variant regions.

Comment on this clone: Its antigen is undetermined.

Assay used: immunoSEQ multiplex PCR; TCRdb lists only in-frame clones, some missing. The repertoire consists of approximately 180,000 clones, with 90% to 95% occurring once and the leading ten covering less than 3%. Germline trimming cut 5 bases from V and 2 bases from J; bases unmatched to any gene: 14. Germline CDR1 reads LNHDA; CDR2 reads SQIVND (reference sequence). This CDR3 comprises 18 residues. This specimen was peripheral blood, taken on day 0 of AZD1222 vaccination. The sequence came from an adult in good health. The V call is TRBV19, the J call TRBJ2-5; TRBD2 aligns across 10 bases. The DNA of the CDR3 is TGTGCCAGTAGTCCGAAGGGACTAGCGACTCGTATACAAGAGACCCAGTACTTC. Translating gives CASSPKGLATRIQETQYF.